This entry features one TCR beta chain sequence. The sample comes from a study of response to subunit inactivated influenza vaccine. TCRdb reanalysed the RT-PCR reads using MiXCR and keeps one entry per CDR3 protein. Among approximately 520,000 distinct CDR3 sequences listed, about 25% were seen once. Per germline, CDR1 SQVTM and CDR2 ANQGSEA. Trimming stripped 2 bases from V and 6 bases from J, with 12 bases between. CDR3 length: 13 residues. V usage is TRBV29-1 and J usage is TRBJ2-3; no firm D call. The receptor was derived from a man aged 45-65 years who received an inactivated influenza vaccine. Sequencing used CD4+ T cells sorted from PBMCs, obtained more than 4 days after vaccination. The CDR3: CSVELIAADTQYF. The CDR3 DNA reads TGCAGCGTTGAACTAATAGCCGCGGATACGCAGTATTTT.